This T cell receptor (beta chain) was captured by sequencing in a study of pediatric ulcerative colitis. The assay was run at survey level. Generated by immunoSEQ multiplex PCR, the TCRdb table keeps only in-frame clones and is missing some. The sample contains roughly 30,000 clones, approximately 78% of which appear only once. As to this clone: The target antigen is unknown.

This CDR3 comprises 12 residues. Trimming took 5 bases from V and 8 from J, leaving 12 bases between them. The V gene's germline CDR1 is SGHTA and CDR2 FQGNSA. Study-wide findings and caveats: Blood-rectal clonal overlap within each person was significantly higher in ulcerative colitis patients than controls. Total lymphocyte DNA, not sorted subsets, was the template.

The TCR sequence derives from a boy between 10 and 17 years old with severe ulcerative colitis. Source material: blood. The V call is TRBV7-2, the J call TRBJ1-1; tentative D call: TRBD1 (6 bases). This chain's CDR3 is CASSPKGGEAFF. CDR3 nucleotides: TGTGCCAGCAGCCCCAAGGGGGGGGAAGCTTTCTTT.